This T cell receptor (beta chain) is drawn from a study of shared clonotypes between healthy human individuals. Germline CDR1 SGHTA, CDR2 FQGTGA. The J segment lost 3 bases and the V segment lost 2 bases, leaving 9 bases of the junction unmatched. The length of the CDR3 is 18 residues. Naive-designated CD8 cells lacked CD45RO, were positively enriched for CCR7, and omitted terminally differentiated effector memory CD45RA+ cells. Some clones are missing from TCRdb's copy, which holds only in-frame ones; the method was immunoSEQ multiplex PCR. The sample has about 2,100,000 clones; more than 85% are singletons.

The chain is built from TRBV7-3 and TRBJ2-2, with TRBD2 matching over 10 bases. This receptor was obtained from a man between 18 and 35 years old in good health. Some clones in this sample may be carry-over from other donors' samples. The sequenced sample consisted of naive CD8+ T cells from PBMCs. The DNA of the CDR3 is TGTGCCAGCAGCTTATTTCCCGAGCGGGAGGGTTACACCGGGGAGCTGTTTTTT. It yields the protein CASSLFPEREGYTGELFF. Using reference TRBV7-3 and TRBJ2-2 for the parts outside the CDR3, the full variable domain is GAGVSQTPSNKVTEKGKYVELRCDPISGHTALYWYRQSLGQGPEFLIYFQGTGAADDSGLPNDRFFAVRPEGSVSTLKIQRTERGDSAVYLCASSLFPEREGYTGELFFGEGSRLTVL.